The 23 T cell receptor beta chains below come from one sample, sequenced in a study of spatial heterogeneity in lung cancer. As to time point: blood at routine non-recurrence follow-up after resection. Unsorted whole RNA samples from tumor, nontumor lung or frozen PBMC were sequenced. TCRdb passed the 5' RACE reads through MiXCR, listing each CDR3 protein once. This table holds more than 95,000 distinct CDR3 sequences, 12% found once. Sequenced material: PBMCs, taken at follow-up. The receptors derive from a male donor with early-stage non-small cell lung cancer.

This clonotype has a handful of counts. The chain recombines TRBV19 with TRBJ2-2, with TRBD2 identical over 8 bases. CDR3 size: 15 residues. V shed 5 bases, J shed 7 bases, and the junction held 9 bases outside the gene matches. The germline V gene encodes CDR1 LNHDA and CDR2 SQIVND (reference sequence). For the CDR3, the DNA is TGTGCCAGTAGTGTGGGACTAGGGTTCGTCGGGGAGCTGTTTTTT. Translation: CASSVGLGFVGELFF.

This clonotype showed up just a few times. V gene TRBV7-9 combines with J gene TRBJ1-1; perhaps TRBD1 as D (6 bases). Trimming stripped 6 bases from V and 1 base from J, with 12 bases between. Germline lookup yields CDR1 SEHNR and CDR2 FQNEAQ (reference sequence). CDR3 length: 14 amino acids. The CDR3 region has the DNA TGTGCCAGCAGGACCAGGGGTGCGAACACTGAAGCTTTCTTT. Protein sequence: CASRTRGANTEAFF.

The sample holds a few counts of this clonotype. V usage is TRBV20-1 and J usage is TRBJ2-7; 8 bases are shared with TRBD2. V lost 5 bases, J lost 0 bases, and 9 bases stayed unmatched. Germline-derived CDR1 and CDR2 are DFQATT and SNEGSKA (reference sequence). This CDR3 comprises 15 residues. The CDR3 spells CSASSPRGGSYEQYF. The CDR3 coding sequence is TGCAGTGCTTCGTCGCCCCGGGGGGGCTCCTACGAGCAGTACTTC.

This clonotype occurred a few times. V gene TRBV20-1 combines with J gene TRBJ1-5, with D possibly being TRBD1 (5 bases). Per the germline V gene, CDR1 is DFQATT and CDR2 is SNEGSKA (reference sequence). Trimming pared 3 bases from V and 3 bases from J, leaving 15 bases between. The CDR3 runs to 15 residues. This chain's CDR3 is CSARGRQTYNQPQHF. The CDR3, as DNA: TGCAGTGCTAGGGGGAGACAGACGTACAATCAGCCCCAGCATTTT.

This clonotype was observed many times. This chain joins TRBV28 and TRBJ2-7; possible D gene TRBD2, 6 bases. V shed 2 bases and J shed 3 bases, with 11 bases lying between them. The germline CDR1 and CDR2 sequences are MDHEN and SYDVKM. There are 14 residues in the CDR3. DNA of the CDR3: TGTGCCAGCAGTTTACCGGGACTCCTCTACGAGCAGTACTTC. This translates into CASSLPGLLYEQYF.

This clonotype was seen more than once but under ten times. The CDR3 is CATSDPGDRVNGYTF. In nucleotides, the CDR3 is TGTGCCACCAGTGATCCTGGGGACAGGGTGAATGGCTACACCTTC. V is TRBV24-1 and J is TRBJ1-2; 9 bases align to TRBD1. Trimming removed 3 bases from V and 6 bases from J; junction bases left unmatched: 7. CDR3 length: 15 residues. CDR1 is KGHDR, CDR2 SFDVKD, per germline.

This clonotype was observed a handful of times. The chain has TRBV18 and TRBJ1-2; D is ambiguous. V was shortened by 0 bases and J by 2 bases, with 10 bases between the two germline ends. Germline V gene lookup returns CDR1 KGHSH and CDR2 LQKENI. The CDR3 is made up of 15 amino acids. The CDR3 spells CASSPPGGRNYGYTF. The CDR3 bases are TGTGCCAGCTCACCACCTGGAGGAAGAAACTATGGCTACACCTTC.

V gene TRBV7-3 combines with J gene TRBJ2-2; D is undetermined. V lost 5 bases and J 2 bases, leaving 12 bases between the germline ends. Per the germline V gene, CDR1 is SGHTA and CDR2 is FQGTGA. This CDR3 has 15 residues. CDR3 sequence reads: CASSPVGINTGELFF. Written as DNA, the CDR3 is TGTGCCAGCAGCCCGGTCGGAATCAACACCGGGGAGCTGTTTTTT. The full variable domain, completed using reference TRBV7-3 and TRBJ2-2, is GAGVSQTPSNKVTEKGKYVELRCDPISGHTALYWYRQSLGQGPEFLIYFQGTGAADDSGLPNDRFFAVRPEGSVSTLKIQRTERGDSAVYLCASSPVGINTGELFFGEGSRLTVL.

The chain is built from TRBV29-1 and TRBJ2-3, with D possibly TRBD2 on 6 matching bases. CDR1 and CDR2 (germline): SQVTM, ANQGSEA. The CDR3 covers 13 residues. The V end lost 6 bases, the J end lost 2 bases, and 12 bases lay between the germline ends. The CDR3 loop is CSVKGRYTDTQYF. For the CDR3, the DNA is TGCAGCGTCAAAGGGAGGTACACAGATACGCAGTATTTT.

This clonotype was detected many times. The V and J genes are TRBV5-5 and TRBJ2-7, with TRBD1 as a possible D gene (5 bases). The CDR3 length is 13 residues. V was pared by 4 bases and J by 6 bases, with 14 bases between. The germline V gene encodes CDR1 SGHKS and CDR2 YYEKEE (reference sequence). The DNA of the CDR3 is TGTGCCAGCAGCCCGTGGGCAGGGCCCGAGCAGTACTTC. Translating gives CASSPWAGPEQYF.

This CDR3 is CASSLDRVEETQYF. For the CDR3, the DNA is TGCGCCAGCAGCCTTGACAGGGTAGAAGAGACCCAGTACTTC. This chain uses TRBV5-1 with TRBJ2-5; 7 bases map to TRBD1. CDR1 and CDR2 from the germline V gene are SGHRS and YFSETQ. The CDR3 totals 14 residues. J gave up 3 bases and V 4 bases, and 6 bases lay outside the gene matches. Complete variable domain (other parts from reference TRBV5-1 and TRBJ2-5): KAGVTQTPRYLIKTRGQQVTLSCSPISGHRSVSWYQQTPGQGLQFLFEYFSETQRNKGNFPGRFSGRQFSNSRSEMNVSTLELGDSALYLCASSLDRVEETQYFGPGTRLLVL.

This chain uses TRBV20-1 with TRBJ1-5; TRBD1 might be the D (6 bases). V shed 3 bases and J shed 4 bases, with 16 bases lying between them. The CDR3 length is 15 residues. Germline CDR1 and CDR2: DFQATT and SNEGSKA (reference sequence). The CDR3 sequence is CSASLRGKRNQPQHF. The CDR3 DNA reads TGCAGTGCTAGTCTCAGGGGAAAAAGGAATCAGCCCCAGCATTTT.

This clonotype was seen many times. The chain recombines TRBV7-9 with TRBJ1-1, with TRBD1 as a possible D gene (5 bases). Per the germline V gene, CDR1 is SEHNR and CDR2 is FQNEAQ (reference sequence). The V gene lost 2 bases and the J gene lost 1 base, with 5 bases spanning the gap. The CDR3 loop spans 13 amino acids. The CDR3: CASSLQGNTEAFF. CDR3 nucleotides: TGTGCCAGCAGCTTACAGGGGAACACTGAAGCTTTCTTT.

This chain uses TRBV6-2 or TRBV6-3 with TRBJ2-7, with 8 positions matching TRBD2. The CDR3 length is 16 residues. Trimming took 1 base from V and 3 from J; bases not matched to a gene: 8. Germline V gene lookup returns CDR1 MNHEY and CDR2 SVGEGT. The CDR3: CASSYLKSGGVYEQYF. The CDR3 DNA follows: TGTGCCAGCAGTTACTTGAAAAGCGGGGGAGTCTACGAGCAGTACTTC.

The V gene is TRBV24-1, the J gene TRBJ2-3; D is possibly TRBD1 (5 bases). The germline V gene encodes CDR1 KGHDR and CDR2 SFDVKD. The CDR3 sequence is 15 residues long. Trimming took off 2 bases at V and 3 bases at J, with 11 bases between the two ends. The CDR3 DNA follows: TGTGCCACCAGTGATTCAGGGATACGGACAGATACGCAGTATTTT. This codes for CATSDSGIRTDTQYF.

This clonotype appeared a few times. The chain carries TRBV4-3 and TRBJ2-2; tentatively, D is TRBD1 (5 bases). V was shortened by 1 base and J by 8 bases, with 11 bases between the two germline ends. Looked up from germline, CDR1 is LGHNA and CDR2 is YSLEER. This CDR3 comprises 14 residues. As DNA, the CDR3 is TGCGCCAGCAGCCAAGTCGTAAGGGGAGGGGAGCTGTTTTTT. Translation gives CASSQVVRGGELFF.

This clonotype was counted only a few times. The genes are TRBV7-6 and TRBJ2-1; either TRBD1 or TRBD2 may fit D (5 bases each). Trimming took off 5 bases at V and 5 bases at J, with 19 bases between the two ends. The germline CDR1 and CDR2 sequences are SGHVS and FNYEAQ. This CDR3 has 16 residues. In nucleotides, the CDR3 is TGTGCCAGCAGCCGGGGACCCGACACGGGGAACAATGAGCAGTTCTTC. Translated: CASSRGPDTGNNEQFF.

The gene calls are TRBV12-3 or TRBV12-4 and TRBJ1-1; D uncertain. CDR3 size: 12 residues. Trimming removed 3 bases from V and 6 bases from J, with 8 bases in between. The CDR3 spells CASSFQWSEAFF. CDR3 coding DNA: TGTGCCAGCAGTTTTCAGTGGTCTGAAGCTTTCTTT.

This clonotype appeared a few times. This rearrangement joins TRBV20-1 to TRBJ1-5; 7 bases map to TRBD1. The V gene's germline CDR1 is DFQATT and CDR2 SNEGSKA (reference sequence). V trimming: 5 bases; J trimming: 6 bases; junction bases outside the gene matches: 7. The CDR3 length is 13 residues. The CDR3 DNA reads TGCAGTGCTTACGACAGGGAGGGTCAGCCCCAGCATTTT. It is translated as CSAYDREGQPQHF.

This clonotype was detected many times. This chain joins TRBV28 and TRBJ1-4, with D possibly matching TRBD1 (5 bases). Germline CDR1 MDHEN, CDR2 SYDVKM. V was cut by 2 bases and J by 7 bases, with 8 bases left in between. The CDR3 runs 13 residues. CDR3 in amino acids: CASSLAGREKLFF. CDR3 nucleotide sequence: TGTGCCAGCAGTTTAGCAGGGCGTGAAAAACTGTTTTTT.

This clonotype was observed many times. The chain carries TRBV9 and TRBJ2-2, with D unclear. Between the trimmed V and J ends, which lost 0 bases and 6 bases, there was a span of 3 bases. Germline CDR1 reads SGDLS; CDR2 reads YYNGEE. This CDR3 spans 12 amino acids. The CDR3 DNA is TGTGCCAGCAGCGTAGAAGCCGGGGAGCTGTTTTTT. Translating gives CASSVEAGELFF.

This clonotype was observed a handful of times. V usage is TRBV28 and J usage is TRBJ1-6; 9 nucleotides agree with TRBD1. The CDR3 covers 15 residues. Germline V gene sequence: CDR1 MDHEN, CDR2 SYDVKM. With V trimmed by 6 bases and J by 9 bases, 9 bases remained unmatched. The CDR3 here is CASSRGDRAGSPLHF. Here the CDR3 DNA reads TGTGCCAGCAGCCGTGGGGACAGGGCCGGTTCACCCCTCCACTTT.

This chain joins TRBV5-1 and TRBJ1-2; possibly TRBD1 for D (5 bases). The CDR3 sequence is 15 residues long. CDR1 and CDR2 (germline): SGHRS, YFSETQ. V was shortened by 2 bases and J by 4 bases, with 15 bases between the two germline ends. CDR3 coding DNA: TGCGCCAGCAGCTTCGAGGCAGGGTTGTCCTATGGCTACACCTTC. Translated, it gives CASSFEAGLSYGYTF.